The entry below describes one TCR beta chain. Its antigen is unknown. This CDR3 has 14 residues. J was trimmed by 1 base and V by 5 bases; bases with no gene match: 3. CDR1 is KGHSH and CDR2 is LQKENI in the germline V gene. The source of the sample is a study of cytomegalovirus exposure and HLA in healthy donors. Whole-study results and caveats: In a later analysis, a missense DCLRE1C variant was linked to TCR beta V- and J-gene trimming. Accurate prediction of HLA-A and HLA-B alleles (for most subjects) was reportedly achieved from TCR beta sequences.

PCR primers comprised 60 Vbeta and 13 Jbeta primers. Profiling relied on immunoSEQ multiplex PCR, and the TCRdb table lists in-frame clones only, not all of them. In total, the table holds about 84,000 clones. The chain employs TRBV18 and TRBJ1-1; 8 bases fit TRBD1. Sequenced input: PBMCs. The sequence was collected from a man aged 50 or older in good health and CMV-seronegative. The CDR3 bases are TGTGCCAGCTCAGGACAGGGACAGAACACTGAAGCTTTCTTT. Amino acids: CASSGQGQNTEAFF.